This T cell receptor beta chain was recorded in a study of blood T cell repertoires in COVID-19. Whole-study context: Sites across the United States, Italy and Spain contributed samples from acute and convalescent COVID-19. Sample material is recorded as cDNA or gDNA derived from T cells, B-cell-depleted T cells, or PBMCs.

Per the original methods: Estimates of nucleated cell counts were drawn from the amplification of reference gene primers. TCRdb's table, derived via immunoSEQ multiplex PCR, lists solely in-frame clones and lacks some. The V and J calls and the clone size are those of that table, but D and trimming were determined from the DNA. Of about 140,000 clones listed, more than 75% are singletons. The germline CDR1 and CDR2 sequences are SGHAT and FQNNGV. Trimming took off 5 bases at V and 2 bases at J, with 15 bases between the two ends. There are 15 residues in the CDR3. The genes are TRBV11-2 and TRBJ2-5; TRBD1 might be the D (5 bases). Sequenced material: peripheral blood. This clonotype originated in a man aged 55 to 70 with acute or convalescent COVID-19. The CDR3 loop is CASSIGPDSQETQYF. CDR3 nucleotide sequence: TGTGCCAGCAGCATAGGTCCTGACAGTCAAGAGACCCAGTACTTC.